The 28 T cell receptor beta chains given below trace back to one sample, sequenced in a study of lymphopenia after photon versus proton radiotherapy. Data came from immunoSEQ multiplex PCR; TCRdb stores just in-frame clones and leaves some out. The profile covers about 30,000 clones, with about 94% appearing a single time and around 0.67% taken by the ten largest. Here the sequenced sample was peripheral blood, taken from a patient treated with photon-based radiotherapy. These TCRs come from a woman aged 45-59 years with cholangiocarcinoma.

The chain has TRBV6-5 and TRBJ1-3; D is unclear. V was shortened by 0 bases and J by 1 base, with 7 bases between the two germline ends. The V gene's germline CDR1 is MNHEY and CDR2 SVGAGI. The CDR3 runs to 15 residues. This CDR3 is CASSYSRLSGNTIYF. The CDR3 DNA sequence: TGTGCCAGCAGTTACTCGAGGCTATCTGGAAACACCATATATTTT.

The rearrangement links TRBV4-3 to TRBJ2-5; TRBD2 matches 13 bases. The V gene end was trimmed by 0 bases and the J gene end by 2 bases; junction bases not matched to a gene: 9. Germline CDR1 reads LGHNA; CDR2 reads YSLEER. The CDR3 length is 19 residues. CDR3 DNA: TGCGCCAGCAGCCAAGATCGAAGGACTAGCGGGGGAGCACAAGAGACCCAGTACTTC. Its protein is CASSQDRRTSGGAQETQYF.

This chain uses TRBV25-1 with TRBJ2-7; TRBD1 matches at 9 bases. CDR3 length: 15 amino acids. Germline CDR1 and CDR2: MGHDK and SYGVNS. J gave up 5 bases and V 0 bases, and 5 bases lay outside the gene matches. CDR3: CASSEYRTGANEQYF. The CDR3, as DNA: TGTGCCAGCAGTGAATACAGGACAGGGGCCAACGAGCAGTACTTC.

The CDR3 loop is CASSYVGTGIYGYTF. The CDR3 region has the DNA TGTGCCAGCAGTTACGTAGGGACAGGAATCTATGGCTACACCTTC. The J gene is TRBJ1-2, the V gene TRBV6-5; 8 bases are a match to TRBD1. V was pared by 2 bases and J by 4 bases, with 6 bases of the junction left unmatched. The CDR3 covers 15 residues. The V gene's germline CDR1 is MNHEY and CDR2 SVGAGI.

V gene TRBV7-2 combines with J gene TRBJ1-1; D remains unclear. CDR1 SGHTA and CDR2 FQGNSA come from the germline V gene. CDR3 size: 13 residues. V lost 1 base and J lost 8, with 11 bases in between. The CDR3 sequence is CASSLDGGLEAFF. CDR3 coding DNA: TGTGCCAGCAGCTTAGACGGTGGGTTAGAAGCTTTCTTT.

This sequence joins TRBV5-1 and TRBJ2-3; TRBD1 matches 7 bases. Trimming at V came to 4 bases and at J to 2 bases, leaving 7 bases not matched to a gene. Germline lookup yields CDR1 SGHRS and CDR2 YFSETQ. The CDR3 extends over 15 amino acids. The DNA of the CDR3 is TGCGCCAGCAGCCTGGCCACAGGGGCCACAGATACGCAGTATTTT. Translated: CASSLATGATDTQYF.

V usage is TRBV6-5 and J usage is TRBJ1-2; no reliable D call. The germline V and J ends were trimmed by 0 bases and 6 bases, with 14 bases remaining between them. The CDR3 extends over 15 amino acids. Germline CDR1 is MNHEY and CDR2 is SVGAGI. This chain's CDR3 is CASSYSDPERDGYTF. The CDR3 nucleotides read TGTGCCAGCAGTTACTCGGATCCAGAAAGGGATGGCTACACCTTC.

This chain connects TRBV2 to TRBJ1-1, with D uncertain. V lost 1 base to trimming and J lost 2 bases, with 8 bases between them. Germline lookup yields CDR1 SNHLY and CDR2 FYNNEI. The CDR3 is 14 amino acids. The CDR3 protein is CASSEDLANTEAFF. The CDR3 DNA sequence: TGTGCCAGCAGTGAAGATTTGGCTAACACTGAAGCTTTCTTT.

The V and J genes are TRBV27 and TRBJ1-6; 8 nucleotides align to TRBD1. The length of the CDR3 is 20 residues. The germline V gene has CDR1 MNHEY and CDR2 SMNVEV (reference sequence). V was pared by 2 bases and J by 0 bases, with 12 bases of the junction left unmatched. The CDR3: CASSLRGNRQGSSYNSPLHF. CDR3 bases: TGTGCCAGCAGTTTACGGGGTAATCGACAGGGGAGCTCCTATAATTCACCCCTCCACTTT.

This sequence joins TRBV7-2 and TRBJ1-1, with D maybe TRBD1 (6 bases). The ends were cut back, 1 base at V and 0 bases at J, with 15 bases in the middle. The CDR3 extends over 17 amino acids. Per germline, CDR1 SGHTA and CDR2 FQGNSA. The CDR3 loop reads CASSLVGGLNMNTEAFF. The CDR3 coding sequence is TGTGCCAGCAGCTTAGTAGGGGGGCTGAACATGAACACTGAAGCTTTCTTT.

This clone showed up just once. The rearrangement links TRBV7-9 to TRBJ2-1; TRBD1 aligns across 7 bases. This CDR3 spans 14 amino acids. Germline V gene data show CDR1 as SEHNR and CDR2 as FQNEAQ (reference sequence). With V trimmed by 4 bases and J by 5 bases, 5 bases remained unmatched. Written as DNA, the CDR3 is TGTGCCAGCAGCTCAGGGGGTTTGGACAATGAGCAGTTCTTC. Amino acid sequence: CASSSGGLDNEQFF.

This sequence joins TRBV14 and TRBJ1-1, with D unclear. Trimming took 5 bases from V and 3 from J, leaving 7 bases between them. Germline V gene lookup returns CDR1 SGHDN and CDR2 FVKESK. The CDR3 is made up of 12 amino acids. This chain's CDR3 is CASSNRDTEAFF. The CDR3 DNA is TGTGCCAGCAGCAACCGGGACACTGAAGCTTTCTTT.

The V and J genes are TRBV9 and TRBJ1-1; no clear D gene. Germline-derived CDR1 and CDR2 are SGDLS and YYNGEE. CDR3 length equals 15 residues. The ends were cut back, 0 bases at V and 5 bases at J, with 14 bases in the middle. The CDR3 reads CASSVATYGETEAFF. CDR3 DNA sequence: TGTGCCAGCAGCGTAGCTACGTATGGAGAAACTGAAGCTTTCTTT.

The genes are TRBV10-2 and TRBJ1-1; 9 nucleotides match TRBD1. Unmatched junction bases numbered 6, after V lost 7 bases and J lost 3 bases. CDR3 length equals 14 residues. Per the germline V gene, CDR1 is WSHSY and CDR2 is SAAADI. CDR3 in DNA: TGCGCCAGCACGGACAGGGGACCCGACACTGAAGCTTTCTTT. Protein: CASTDRGPDTEAFF.

This clone was seen once. The gene calls are TRBV27 and TRBJ1-5; TRBD1 agrees at 7 bases. The CDR3 spans 14 residues. Germline CDR1 reads MNHEY; CDR2 reads SMNVEV (reference sequence). The J segment lost 6 bases and the V segment lost 7 bases, leaving 9 bases of the junction unmatched. The CDR3 region has the DNA TGTGCCAGCAAGGTTCAGGGGGGGGGTCAGCCCCAGCATTTT. Protein: CASKVQGGGQPQHF.

The V call is TRBV28, the J call TRBJ2-6; 7 nucleotides agree with TRBD1. V shed 7 bases and J 2 bases; nucleotides not matched to a gene: 2. Germline-derived CDR1 and CDR2 are MDHEN and SYDVKM. This CDR3 has 14 amino acids. The chain's CDR3 is CASTTGAGANVLTF. CDR3 bases: TGTGCCAGCACTACAGGGGCTGGGGCCAACGTCCTGACTTTC.

This chain connects TRBV9 to TRBJ1-2; 7 bases are shared with TRBD1. This CDR3 comprises 16 residues. CDR1 and CDR2 (germline): SGDLS, YYNGEE. J gave up 0 bases and V 5 bases, and 10 bases lay outside the gene matches. This chain's CDR3 is CASRTGIETANYGYTF. Here the CDR3 DNA reads TGTGCCAGCAGGACAGGGATTGAGACCGCTAACTATGGCTACACCTTC.

The genes are TRBV14 and TRBJ1-2, with 7 bases lining up with TRBD1. CDR1 is SGHDN and CDR2 is FVKESK in the germline V gene. The CDR3 has 16 amino acids. With 0 bases clipped from V and 3 bases from J, the junction kept 7 bases outside the gene matches. CDR3 loop: CASSQDFPQGDYGYTF. The CDR3 coding sequence is TGTGCCAGCAGCCAAGATTTTCCGCAGGGGGACTATGGCTACACCTTC.

This sequence joins TRBV5-4 and TRBJ2-7; 7 bases are a match to TRBD1. Germline V gene lookup returns CDR1 SGHNT and CDR2 YYREEE (reference sequence). The J segment lost 0 bases and the V segment lost 5 bases, leaving 11 bases of the junction unmatched. This CDR3 is 16 amino acids long. CDR3 residues: CASSQSTGALSYEQYF. The CDR3 DNA reads as TGTGCCAGCAGTCAATCCACAGGGGCCCTCTCCTACGAGCAGTACTTC.

The genes are TRBV6-5 and TRBJ1-6; 11 nucleotides agree with TRBD1. J was trimmed by 7 bases and V by 4 bases; bases with no gene match: 3. Looked up from germline, CDR1 is MNHEY and CDR2 is SVGAGI. The CDR3 has 15 amino acids. The CDR3 DNA follows: TGTGCCAGCAGTTGGACAGGGGGCATAAATTCACCCCTCCACTTT. Translated, it gives CASSWTGGINSPLHF.

V is TRBV7-9 and J is TRBJ2-7; 7 bases map to TRBD1. V gave up 4 bases and J gave up 3 bases; unmatched junction bases: 9. The CDR3 spans 15 residues. Germline lookup yields CDR1 SEHNR and CDR2 FQNEAQ (reference sequence). CDR3 nucleotide sequence: TGTGCCAGCAGCTCCACAGGGGACCTCTTCTACGAGCAGTACTTC. Its translation is CASSSTGDLFYEQYF.

This clone has only one observation. This chain connects TRBV30 to TRBJ1-1; D unclear. From germline, CDR1 is GTSNPN and CDR2 SVGIG (reference sequence). The CDR3 runs to 14 residues. Trimming shortened V by 0 bases and J by 1 base, and 9 bases separated the two germline ends. The CDR3 coding sequence is TGTGCCTGGAGTGTCGGGCTGAGGAACACTGAAGCTTTCTTT. This translates into CAWSVGLRNTEAFF.

V and J are TRBV4-3 and TRBJ2-5; D is possibly TRBD1 (5 bases). The CDR3 has 14 amino acids. CDR1 is LGHNA and CDR2 is YSLEER in the germline V gene. V lost 0 bases and J 5 bases, leaving 10 bases between the germline ends. The CDR3 region has the DNA TGCGCCAGCAGCCAAGAAAGGGGTGCGGAGACCCAGTACTTC. Its protein product is CASSQERGAETQYF.

This chain links TRBV7-9 with TRBJ1-3, with D unresolved. Germline CDR1 SEHNR, CDR2 FQNEAQ (reference sequence). V gave up 4 bases and J gave up 4 bases, with 11 bases separating them. The length of the CDR3 is 14 residues. This CDR3 reads CASSSLAVGNTIYF. As DNA, the CDR3 is TGTGCCAGCAGCTCCCTGGCAGTGGGAAACACCATATATTTT.

The chain carries TRBV2 and TRBJ1-1; TRBD1 might be the D (6 bases). The V end was cut by 2 bases, the J end by 1 base, with 20 bases between. Germline loops: CDR1 SNHLY, CDR2 FYNNEI. CDR3 length: 18 amino acids. In DNA, the CDR3 is TGTGCCAGCAGTGAAAGCTTGGGAGACAGGAGGACGAACACTGAAGCTTTCTTT. Encoded protein: CASSESLGDRRTNTEAFF. The full variable domain, with the rest looked up from reference TRBV2 and TRBJ1-1, is EPEVTQTPSHQVTQMGQEVILRCVPISNHLYFYWYRQILGQKVEFLVSFYNNEISEKSEIFDDQFSVERPDGSNFTLKIRSTKLEDSAMYFCASSESLGDRRTNTEAFFGQGTRLTVV.

The J gene is TRBJ1-4, the V gene TRBV7-2; no reliable D call. Trimming shortened V by 5 bases and J by 5 bases, and 9 bases separated the two germline ends. CDR1 is SGHTA, CDR2 FQGNSA, per germline. The CDR3 runs to 13 residues. The CDR3 nucleotides are TGTGCCAGCAGCCCCCGGCCGAATGAAAAACTGTTTTTT. Amino acid sequence: CASSPRPNEKLFF.

This chain joins TRBV7-9 and TRBJ2-7; a weak D match, TRBD2 (6 bases). Germline CDR1 reads SEHNR; CDR2 reads FQNEAQ (reference sequence). Deletions cut 3 bases from V and 3 bases from J, with 12 bases between. CDR3 length: 14 residues. CDR3: CASSFPGDFYEQYF. The CDR3 DNA reads TGTGCCAGCAGCTTCCCGGGGGACTTCTACGAGCAGTACTTC.

A few counts support this clone. The chain links TRBV6-6 to TRBJ2-7; tentative D call: TRBD1 (6 bases). The V gene's germline CDR1 is MNHNY and CDR2 SVGAGI (reference sequence). The CDR3 is 16 residues long. V was shortened by 6 bases and J by 2 bases, with 20 bases between the two germline ends. CDR3 sequence reads: CASSSLTGQKTYEQYF. Written as DNA, the CDR3 is TGTGCCAGCAGCTCCCTCACAGGGCAAAAAACCTACGAGCAGTACTTC.